One and the same sample provided the 25 T cell receptor beta chains below, sequenced in a study of cytomegalovirus exposure and HLA in healthy donors. Vbeta (60) and Jbeta (13) primers were used in the PCR. Using immunoSEQ multiplex PCR, the repertoire was profiled, and TCRdb retains in-frame clones only, with some absent. Here the sample spans about 110,000 clones, approximately 82% being singletons. The sequencing input was PBMCs. The receptors originated from a man younger than 40 in good health and CMV-seropositive.

This chain links TRBV28 with TRBJ2-6; D may be TRBD2 (6 bases). Germline CDR1 and CDR2: MDHEN and SYDVKM. The CDR3 spans 18 residues. The V end was cut by 7 bases, the J end by 0 bases, with 19 bases between. The CDR3 spells CASIGGGDLVSGANVLTF. In nucleotides, the CDR3 is TGTGCCAGCATCGGGGGTGGGGACCTAGTCTCTGGGGCCAACGTCCTGACTTTC.

A single count supports this clone. This chain connects TRBV27 to TRBJ2-3; D might be TRBD2 (7 bases). Germline CDR1 MNHEY, CDR2 SMNVEV (reference sequence). The CDR3 runs to 11 residues. The V end lost 5 bases, the J end lost 14 bases, and 14 bases lay between the germline ends. The CDR3 region is CASSLGGERYF. The CDR3 DNA reads TGTGCCAGCAGTCTAGGGGGGGAGCGGTATTTT.

The V gene is TRBV19, the J gene TRBJ1-5, with D perhaps TRBD1 (5 bases). V lost 5 bases and J 0 bases, leaving 11 bases between the germline ends. The germline CDR1 and CDR2 sequences are LNHDA and SQIVND (reference sequence). The CDR3 runs to 15 residues. In DNA, the CDR3 is TGTGCCAGTAGTGACAGCGTTTATAGCAATCAGCCCCAGCATTTT. Its protein is CASSDSVYSNQPQHF.

The sample holds a few counts of this clone. J is TRBJ1-2 and V is TRBV19; D gene uncertain. CDR1 is LNHDA and CDR2 is SQIVND in the germline V gene (reference sequence). V was clipped by 6 bases and J by 5 bases, with 16 bases between them. CDR3 size: 14 residues. CDR3 residues: CASSPVGRSYGYTF. In nucleotides, the CDR3 is TGTGCCAGTAGCCCTGTGGGGAGAAGTTATGGCTACACCTTC.

The chain joins TRBV28 to TRBJ1-4; the D is unclear. Germline V gives CDR1 MDHEN, CDR2 SYDVKM. The CDR3 runs 14 residues. The V end was cut by 5 bases, the J end by 4 bases, with 11 bases between. The CDR3 DNA reads TGTGCCAGCAGTCTAGACGGGAGTAATGAAAAACTGTTTTTT. Its translation: CASSLDGSNEKLFF.

This clone has a single count. The V call is TRBV19, the J call TRBJ2-7; possible D gene TRBD2, 5 bases. Trimming took off 3 bases at V and 4 bases at J, with 10 bases between the two ends. The germline gives CDR1 LNHDA, CDR2 SQIVND (reference sequence). This CDR3 has 13 residues. CDR3 nucleotides: TGTGCCAGTAGTATCATCCCGGGGTACGAGCAGTACTTC. This codes for CASSIIPGYEQYF. Full variable domain (remainder filled in from reference TRBV19 and TRBJ2-7): DGGITQSPKYLFRKEGQNVTLSCEQNLNHDAMYWYRQDPGQGLRLIYYSQIVNDFQKGDIAEGYSVSREKKESFPLTVTSAQKNPTAFYLCASSIIPGYEQYFGPGTRLTVT.

This clone is a singleton in its sample. This rearrangement joins TRBV20-1 to TRBJ2-3; D is unresolved. Germline CDR1 and CDR2: DFQATT and SNEGSKA (reference sequence). This CDR3 has 11 amino acids. V gave up 1 base and J gave up 6 bases, with 5 bases separating them. In DNA, the CDR3 is TGCAGTGCTAGAGCTCCGGATACGCAGTATTTT. It yields the protein CSARAPDTQYF.

This chain connects TRBV19 to TRBJ1-2, with D uncertain. This CDR3 spans 15 amino acids. Trimming cost V 3 bases and J 0 bases, with 11 bases left between them. In germline, CDR1 is LNHDA, CDR2 SQIVND (reference sequence). The CDR3 nucleotides are TGTGCCAGTAGTATTCAGGTCAGAGCTAACTATGGCTACACCTTC. Residues: CASSIQVRANYGYTF. The variable domain in full, completed from reference TRBV19 and TRBJ1-2, reads DGGITQSPKYLFRKEGQNVTLSCEQNLNHDAMYWYRQDPGQGLRLIYYSQIVNDFQKGDIAEGYSVSREKKESFPLTVTSAQKNPTAFYLCASSIQVRANYGYTFGSGTRLTVV.

This clone was counted between two and nine times. The rearrangement joins TRBV28 to TRBJ1-1, with D unresolved. With 6 bases removed from V and 6 bases from J, the gap between germline ends came to 11 bases. CDR3 length equals 12 residues. Germline assignment: CDR1 MDHEN and CDR2 SYDVKM. The CDR3 DNA sequence: TGTGCCAGCAGCAGCGGACTGCCTGAAGCTTTCTTT. Its protein is CASSSGLPEAFF.

This chain joins TRBV9 and TRBJ2-2, with D hard to call. V was clipped by 0 bases and J by 6 bases, with 6 bases between them. Germline CDR1 SGDLS, CDR2 YYNGEE. The CDR3 is 13 amino acids. This CDR3 is CASSVVSAGELFF. The CDR3 nucleotides are TGTGCCAGCAGCGTAGTCTCAGCCGGGGAGCTGTTTTTT.

This sequence joins TRBV7-9 and TRBJ1-2; 8 positions agree with TRBD1. CDR1 and CDR2 (germline): SEHNR, FQNEAQ (reference sequence). This CDR3 comprises 16 residues. V lost 1 base and J lost 6; bases outside the gene matches: 10. The CDR3 DNA sequence: TGTGCCAGCAGCTTAGGCGCGGGACAGGCGGGGGATGGCTACACCTTC. Its translation: CASSLGAGQAGDGYTF.

The V call is TRBV28, the J call TRBJ2-3; 13 nucleotides align to TRBD2. J lost 6 bases, V lost 8 bases, and 11 bases had no gene match. Per the germline V gene, CDR1 is MDHEN and CDR2 is SYDVKM. The length of the CDR3 is 16 residues. DNA of the CDR3: TGTGCCAGCGCGACTACTAGCGGGGGGGCCAAGGATACGCAGTATTTT. Amino acid sequence: CASATTSGGAKDTQYF.

The chain is built from TRBV6-6 and TRBJ2-7; a possible D gene is TRBD2 (6 bases). Germline loops: CDR1 MNHNY, CDR2 SVGAGI (reference sequence). CDR3 size: 13 residues. The V end was cut by 7 bases, the J end by 5 bases, with 15 bases between. In nucleotides, the CDR3 is TGTGCCAGCAACACGGGCGGGGCCGACGAGCAGTACTTC. Protein product: CASNTGGADEQYF.

CDR3 sequence (DNA): TGTGCCAGCAGCGTAGCTTTAAGGGACAGGGGGCAGTATGGTACGCAGTATTTT. It translates to CASSVALRDRGQYGTQYF. The chain links TRBV9 to TRBJ2-3; TRBD1 matches 12 bases. This CDR3 region has 18 residues. In germline, CDR1 is SGDLS, CDR2 YYNGEE. J was trimmed by 8 bases and V by 0 bases; bases with no gene match: 13.

CDR3 sequence: CASSLRSGYYGYTF. CDR3 DNA: TGTGCCAGCAGTTTACGGTCAGGGTACTATGGCTACACCTTC. The genes are TRBV27 and TRBJ1-2, with D perhaps matching TRBD1 (5 bases). The V gene's germline CDR1 is MNHEY and CDR2 SMNVEV (reference sequence). V gave up 2 bases and J gave up 3 bases, with 10 bases separating them. This CDR3 has 14 residues.

This clone appeared once. The CDR3 sequence is CAWSKSGNSPLHF. The CDR3, as DNA: TGTGCCTGGAGTAAGTCAGGGAATTCACCCCTCCACTTT. The chain uses TRBV30 and TRBJ1-6, with D perhaps TRBD1 (5 bases). The CDR3 length is 13 residues. V lost 2 bases, J lost 7 bases, and 9 bases lay in between. Germline CDR1 and CDR2: GTSNPN and SVGIG (reference sequence).

This rearrangement joins TRBV28 to TRBJ2-7, with 7 bases identical to TRBD1. Germline CDR1 reads MDHEN; CDR2 reads SYDVKM. J lost 2 bases, V lost 5 bases, and 9 bases had no gene match. The CDR3 consists of 15 residues. The CDR3 sequence is CASSNTGQTAYEQYF. CDR3 nucleotides: TGTGCCAGCAGTAATACGGGACAGACTGCCTACGAGCAGTACTTC.

The chain combines TRBV4-1 with TRBJ1-3, with TRBD1 as a possible D gene (5 bases). Trimming removed 0 bases at V and 3 bases at J, with 18 bases between. The germline gives CDR1 MGHRA, CDR2 YSYEKL. The CDR3 consists of 18 residues. The CDR3 bases are TGCGCCAGCAGCCAAGATGGCCGAGGAGGGGCGCGTGGAAACACCATATATTTT. Protein: CASSQDGRGGARGNTIYF.

J is TRBJ1-2 and V is TRBV7-2; D may be TRBD1 (5 bases). The CDR3 runs 17 residues. The V gene lost 1 base and the J gene lost 6 bases, with 21 bases spanning the gap. Germline V gives CDR1 SGHTA, CDR2 FQGNSA. CDR3 nucleotides: TGTGCCAGCAGCTTAGTTGCTCTCGGGGGAGATGGGGATGGCTACACCTTC. Protein: CASSLVALGGDGDGYTF.

This clone has a handful of counts. The gene calls are TRBV27 and TRBJ2-7; the D gene is possibly TRBD1 (5 bases). The germline V gene encodes CDR1 MNHEY and CDR2 SMNVEV (reference sequence). The CDR3 consists of 14 residues. V lost 6 bases and J 3 bases, leaving 15 bases between the germline ends. CDR3 sequence reads: CASSSGSTYYEQYF. CDR3 coding DNA: TGTGCCAGCAGCTCAGGGTCGACTTACTACGAGCAGTACTTC.

V usage is TRBV6-5 and J usage is TRBJ2-3; TRBD1 agrees at 8 bases. The CDR3 is 16 residues long. V lost 3 bases to trimming and J lost 4 bases; unmatched junction nucleotides: 9. CDR1 MNHEY and CDR2 SVGAGI come from the germline V gene. This CDR3 reads CASSYSGQVEADTQYF. CDR3 sequence (DNA): TGTGCCAGCAGTTATTCGGGACAGGTAGAAGCAGATACGCAGTATTTT.

This chain joins TRBV2 and TRBJ1-2, with 8 bases matching TRBD1. The CDR3 is 15 residues long. Looked up from germline, CDR1 is SNHLY and CDR2 is FYNNEI. V gave up 3 bases and J gave up 7 bases; unmatched junction bases: 10. This CDR3 reads CASSEGTGGGFGYTF. The CDR3 region has the DNA TGTGCCAGCAGTGAGGGGACAGGCGGGGGCTTTGGCTACACCTTC.

The chain recombines TRBV7-9 with TRBJ2-2, with D perhaps matching TRBD1 (6 bases). The ends were cut back, 6 bases at V and 5 bases at J, with 13 bases in the middle. Germline V gene data show CDR1 as SEHNR and CDR2 as FQNEAQ (reference sequence). CDR3 length: 14 residues. CDR3 coding DNA: TGTGCCAGCAGAAAAGGGGGAAATACCGGGGAGCTGTTTTTT. Amino acids: CASRKGGNTGELFF.

The V call is TRBV5-5, the J call TRBJ1-3; perhaps TRBD1 as D (6 bases). This CDR3 is built from 17 residues. Trimming stripped 0 bases from V and 0 bases from J, with 13 bases between. Germline V lookup: CDR1 SGHKS, CDR2 YYEKEE (reference sequence). CDR3 sequence: CASSLVARTDSGNTIYF. In DNA, the CDR3 is TGTGCCAGCAGCTTGGTCGCTCGGACAGACTCTGGAAACACCATATATTTT.

V usage is TRBV7-2 and J usage is TRBJ2-7; D not certain. The V and J ends lost 5 bases and 1 base respectively, with 6 bases between them. The CDR3 sequence is 12 residues long. Germline V gives CDR1 SGHTA, CDR2 FQGNSA. CDR3 bases: TGTGCCAGCAGCCCAGAATCCTACGAGCAGTACTTC. Amino acid sequence: CASSPESYEQYF.